The 2 T cell receptor beta chains below come from one sample, sequenced in a study of blood T cells in healthy people across ages. Combining a sample-barcoded 5' primer with a J-beta primer mix, a second PCR ran for 7 to 11 cycles. In TCRdb, the 5' RACE reads were re-called with MiXCR into one record per CDR3 protein. The sample shows around 1.5 million distinct CDR3 sequences, 45% to 70% of them seen only once. Input material: blood. The receptors come from a man aged 18 to 30 in good health.

The J gene is TRBJ2-5, the V gene TRBV6-6; D possibly corresponds to TRBD1 (5 bases). There are 15 residues in the CDR3. Trimming left V 0 bases short and J 1 base short, with 9 bases between. Germline CDR1 reads MNHNY; CDR2 reads SVGAGI (reference sequence). The CDR3: CASSYSQGPQETQYF. CDR3 sequence (DNA): TGTGCCAGCAGTTACTCGCAGGGCCCCCAAGAGACCCAGTACTTC.

The chain joins TRBV7-6 to TRBJ1-1, with no clear D. Trimming removed 2 bases from V and 1 base from J, with 11 bases in between. This CDR3 is built from 15 residues. Germline V gene lookup returns CDR1 SGHVS and CDR2 FNYEAQ. Written as DNA, the CDR3 is TGTGCCAGCAGCTTAAAGTATGGCTCGAACACTGAAGCTTTCTTT. Translating it yields CASSLKYGSNTEAFF.